These T cell receptor beta chains were read from a single sample in a study of cytomegalovirus exposure and HLA in healthy donors. The assay was immunoSEQ multiplex PCR, and TCRdb's table has in-frame clones only and misses some. The profile shows some 120,000 clones, about 79% of them singletons. The sequencing input was PBMCs. The source is a young man in good health and CMV-seropositive. Each CDR3 is given with its conserved first and last residue. D genes are given only for firm matches. A row's size may be missing; if present it is once, few, many or a size class.

TRBD1	NA	TRBV5-5	TRBJ1-1	CASSLGTGWNTEAFF	TGTGCCAGCAGCTTGGGGACAGGTTGGAACACTGAAGCTTTCTTT
NA	NA	TRBV19	TRBJ1-5	CASSIQSVRNQPQHF	TGTGCCAGTAGTATACAATCGGTCCGCAATCAGCCCCAGCATTTT
NA	NA	TRBV6-1	TRBJ2-2	CASSFVRAGELFF	TGTGCCAGCAGTTTCGTTCGGGCCGGGGAGCTGTTTTTT
TRBD1	NA	TRBV4-1	TRBJ2-5	CASSQPWTGLRETQYF	TGCGCCAGCAGCCAACCCTGGACAGGATTACGAGAGACCCAGTACTTC
TRBD2	NA	TRBV28	TRBJ2-7	CASSQLAGGPEQYF	TGTGCCAGCAGCCAACTAGCGGGAGGGCCAGAGCAGTACTTC
TRBD2	NA	TRBV7-6	TRBJ2-5	CASSLLAGVAETQYF	TGTGCCAGCAGCTTGCTAGCGGGAGTGGCGGAGACCCAGTACTTC
NA	NA	TRBV27	TRBJ1-2	CASSLEGFGGYTF	TGTGCCAGCAGTTTAGAGGGATTTGGTGGCTACACCTTC
NA	NA	TRBV9	TRBJ1-2	CASSVVGAAGLDGYTF	TGTGCCAGCAGCGTAGTGGGGGCGGCAGGACTCGATGGCTACACCTTC
NA	NA	TRBV30	TRBJ2-5	CAWSGLGMGTQYF	TGTGCCTGGAGTGGACTAGGCATGGGGACCCAGTACTTC
TRBD1	NA	TRBV6-5	TRBJ2-7	CASSFDPQGSYEQYF	TGTGCCAGCAGTTTCGATCCACAGGGGTCCTACGAGCAGTACTTC
NA	NA	TRBV9	TRBJ2-1	CASSPGTQNEQFF	TGTGCCAGCAGCCCCGGGACTCAAAATGAGCAGTTCTTC
TRBD1	few	TRBV18	TRBJ2-2	CASSPDRGRDTGELFF	TGTGCCAGCTCACCCGACAGGGGGCGCGACACCGGGGAGCTGTTTTTT
TRBD2	NA	TRBV28	TRBJ2-3	CASSSTTSGSTDTQYF	TGTGCCAGCAGTTCGACGACTAGCGGGAGCACAGATACGCAGTATTTT
TRBD2	NA	TRBV15	TRBJ2-5	CATSRDGLAGGETQYF	TGTGCCACCAGCAGAGACGGGCTAGCGGGAGGGGAGACCCAGTACTTC
NA	once	TRBV5-4	TRBJ2-2	CASSQGLREGGSGELFF	TGTGCCAGCAGCCAAGGTTTACGTGAGGGAGGCTCCGGGGAGCTGTTTTTT
NA	NA	TRBV4-2	TRBJ1-2	CASSSTGLQNYGYTF	TGTGCCAGCAGCTCCACGGGACTGCAGAACTATGGCTACACCTTC
NA	NA	TRBV9	TRBJ2-3	CASSLSSTDTQYF	TGTGCCAGCAGTCTTTCTAGCACAGATACGCAGTATTTT
NA	NA	TRBV29-1	TRBJ1-1	CSVAGARNTEAFF	TGCAGCGTTGCTGGGGCGCGGAACACTGAAGCTTTCTTT
TRBD1	NA	TRBV7-2	TRBJ2-7	CASSLSVLQGPREQYF	TGTGCCAGCAGCTTAAGCGTTTTACAGGGGCCGCGCGAGCAGTACTTC
TRBD2	NA	TRBV29-1	TRBJ2-3	CMVFGGAVTDTQYF	TGCATGGTATTCGGGGGGGCCGTAACAGATACGCAGTATTTT
TRBD2	NA	TRBV4-2	TRBJ2-7	CASSQVSSGVGYEQYF	TGTGCCAGCAGCCAAGTGTCGAGCGGGGTCGGCTACGAGCAGTACTTC
NA	NA	TRBV11-3	TRBJ2-3	CASSTLQGDTQYF	TGTGCCAGCAGCACCTTACAGGGCGATACGCAGTATTTT
TRBD2	NA	TRBV5-6	TRBJ2-7	CASSPLAGASFTYEQYF	TGTGCCAGCAGCCCCCTAGCGGGGGCTTCTTTTACCTACGAGCAGTACTTC
TRBD1	NA	TRBV5-1	TRBJ1-4	CASSVRTGGTNEKLFF	TGCGCCAGCAGCGTACGGACAGGGGGCACTAATGAAAAACTGTTTTTT
TRBD1	few	TRBV27	TRBJ1-4	CASSSPDRGDEKLFF	TGTGCCAGCAGTTCCCCGGACAGGGGAGATGAAAAACTGTTTTTT
TRBD2	NA	TRBV11-2	TRBJ2-5	CASSRGGPGETQYF	TGTGCCAGCAGTCGCGGGGGGCCCGGAGAGACCCAGTACTTC
NA	few	TRBV11-3	TRBJ2-5	CASSLGAQETQYF	TGTGCCAGCAGCTTAGGGGCGCAAGAGACCCAGTACTTC
TRBD1	NA	TRBV29-1	TRBJ2-7	CSVETGGSYEQYF	TGCAGCGTTGAAACAGGGGGGTCCTACGAGCAGTACTTC
NA	NA	TRBV7-2	TRBJ2-1	CASSLAGGRYNEQFF	TGTGCCAGCAGCTTAGCGGGGGGGCGCTACAATGAGCAGTTCTTC
NA	NA	TRBV30	TRBJ1-2	CAWGSRRGRFYGYTF	TGTGCCTGGGGTAGCCGTCGGGGAAGGTTTTATGGCTACACCTTC
NA	NA	TRBV7-2	TRBJ2-3	CASSPQGFSTDTQYF	TGTGCCAGCAGCCCCCAGGGGTTTAGCACAGATACGCAGTATTTT
TRBD2	few	TRBV28	TRBJ2-7	CASSPPGGRAHEQYF	TGTGCCAGCAGTCCCCCGGGGGGAAGGGCCCACGAGCAGTACTTC
TRBD1	NA	TRBV30	TRBJ2-7	CAWRTGTGYGEQYF	TGTGCCTGGAGAACCGGGACAGGGTATGGCGAGCAGTACTTC
NA	NA	TRBV5-4	TRBJ1-1	CASSPGGTGGTEAFF	TGTGCCAGCAGCCCTGGAGGGACCGGGGGCACTGAAGCTTTCTTT
NA	NA	TRBV28	TRBJ2-5	CASSLSQGTQYF	TGTGCCAGCAGTTTAAGCCAGGGGACCCAGTACTTC
TRBD1	few	TRBV5-4	TRBJ2-3	CASSYLDRGGTDTQYF	TGTGCCAGCAGCTACCTCGACAGGGGTGGAACAGATACGCAGTATTTT